Below are 6 T cell receptor beta chains sequenced from a single sample in a study of T cells expressing NK-cell markers. TCRdb reworked the 5' RACE reads into one entry per CDR3 protein, no DNA. Its clone listing holds 250,000 to 300,000 distinct CDR3 sequences. Sequences were obtained from blood T cells: a sorted CD56 or NKG2C T cell subset, CD4+ or CD8+ T cells, or bulk PBMC T cells (not recorded which). Receptors originate from a man between 18 and 35 years old in good health.

The chain combines TRBV6-4 with TRBJ1-1; TCRdb indicates TRBD1, and absent DNA this call remains unverified. Germline loops: CDR1 MRHNA, CDR2 SNTAGT. The CDR3 has 19 amino acids. The CDR3 sequence is CASSDRDRGLDVGNTEAFF.

This chain connects TRBV12-3 or TRBV12-4 to TRBJ2-1. The CDR3 consists of 16 residues. The CDR3 protein is CASSFDGGRSYNEQFF.

The rearrangement joins TRBV7-8 to TRBJ2-5; TCRdb's D call of TRBD1 is untestable without DNA. CDR3 size: 16 residues. The germline CDR1 and CDR2 sequences are SGHVS and FQNEAQ. The CDR3 sequence is CASSPRVWRTQETQYF.

J is TRBJ2-1 and V is TRBV10-3; lacking DNA, the TRBD2 call made by TCRdb goes unchecked. This CDR3 is built from 15 residues. The V gene's germline CDR1 is ENHRY and CDR2 SYGVKD. This CDR3 is CAISGGLDLYNEQFF.

The CDR3 sequence is CASSLGEGGQPQHF. This chain connects TRBV5-1 to TRBJ1-5. CDR3 length: 14 amino acids. CDR1 and CDR2 from the germline V gene are SGHRS and YFSETQ.

The V and J genes are TRBV29-1 and TRBJ1-4; TCRdb outputs TRBD1, but without DNA this stays unchecked. Germline CDR1 reads SQVTM; CDR2 reads ANQGSEA. CDR3 length: 16 amino acids. The chain's CDR3 is CSVLGQGRSGDEKLFF. Complete variable domain (other parts from reference TRBV29-1 and TRBJ1-4): SAVISQKPSRDICQRGTSLTIQCQVDSQVTMMFWYRQQPGQSLTLIATANQGSEATYESGFVIDKFPISRPNLTFSTLTVSNMSPEDSSIYLCSVLGQGRSGDEKLFFGSGTQLSVL.